The source of this T cell receptor beta chain is a study of spatial heterogeneity in lung cancer. Study background: There were consistently more beta-chain sequences detected than alpha-chain sequences.

V was cut by 6 bases and J by 0 bases, with 16 bases left in between. CDR3 size: 15 residues. Germline-derived CDR1 and CDR2 are SQVTM and ANQGSEA. Documented time point: sample taken at primary tumor resection. Whole RNA obtained from tumor, nontumor lung or frozen PBMC underwent sequencing without sorting. The donor population consisted of about 75 patients with untreated, early-stage non-small cell lung cancer. From the 5' RACE reads, TCRdb called clonotypes with MiXCR, one entry per CDR3 protein. The sample lists 15,000 to 20,000 distinct CDR3 sequences; about a fifth were seen once. In its sample, this clonotype ranks as medium-sized.

The chain links TRBV29-1 to TRBJ2-3; maybe TRBD2 (6 bases). This TCR was recovered from a female donor with early-stage non-small cell lung cancer. The specimen was PBMCs, collected at surgery. The CDR3: CSVGPLASSTDTQYF. The CDR3, as DNA: TGCAGCGTGGGACCCCTAGCGTCTAGCACAGATACGCAGTATTTT.